Shown below are 8 T cell receptor beta chains from a single sample sequenced in a study of T cells in Graves' hyperthyroidism and ophthalmopathy. Amplification yielded TCR beta CDR3 regions, with RNA transcripts as the source. The HTBI primer set served for first-round RT-PCR of the TCR CDR3. Each CDR3 protein gets one entry after TCRdb re-called the multiplex PCR reads with MiXCR. The top ten clones hold roughly 35% of a sample with some 370,000 distinct CDR3 sequences, 17% of them seen once. The sample consisted of blood. These TCRs come from a woman in her thirties with Graves' hyperthyroidism that later progressed to Graves' ophthalmopathy.

This clonotype has at least ten counts. V usage is TRBV2 and J usage is TRBJ2-2; 15 bases fit TRBD2. This CDR3 contains 17 residues. Per germline, CDR1 SNHLY and CDR2 FYNNEI. The trim removed 6 bases at V and 4 bases at J, leaving 6 bases unmatched. CDR3 sequence: CASRGTSGRRVTGELFF. The CDR3 DNA reads TGTGCCAGCAGGGGGACTAGCGGGAGGCGTGTCACCGGGGAGCTGTTTTTT. The complete variable domain, with remaining parts taken from reference TRBV2 and TRBJ2-2, reads EPEVTQTPSHQVTQMGQEVILRCVPISNHLYFYWYRQILGQKVEFLVSFYNNEISEKSEIFDDQFSVERPDGSNFTLKIRSTKLEDSAMYFCASRGTSGRRVTGELFFGEGSRLTVL.

A single count supports this clonotype. This rearrangement joins TRBV2 to TRBJ2-5; D uncertain. CDR3 length: 12 residues. Trimming shortened V by 8 bases and J by 4 bases, and 11 bases separated the two germline ends. Per germline, CDR1 SNHLY and CDR2 FYNNEI. The CDR3 coding sequence is TGTGCCAGCGGCTATTACGGAGAGACCCAGTACTTC. Amino acid sequence: CASGYYGETQYF.

On this clonotype: Given a much more abundant clone one base away, this may be a read error. The chain links TRBV30 to TRBJ2-5, with D perhaps matching TRBD1 or TRBD2 (5 bases each). This CDR3 is 13 amino acids long. The germline V gene encodes CDR1 GTSNPN and CDR2 SVGIG (reference sequence). CDR3 in amino acids: CAWSVLLGETQHF. In nucleotides, the CDR3 is TGTGCCTGGAGTGTACTTTTGGGGGAGACCCAGCACTTC.

The V gene is TRBV20-1, the J gene TRBJ1-1; 9 positions match TRBD1. The V gene's germline CDR1 is DFQATT and CDR2 SNEGSKA (reference sequence). The length of the CDR3 is 14 residues. With 3 bases clipped from V and 6 bases from J, the junction kept 8 bases outside the gene matches. This chain's CDR3 is CSARMDRGFPEAFF. The CDR3 nucleotides read TGCAGTGCTAGGATGGACAGGGGTTTCCCTGAAGCTTTCTTT.

This clonotype was detected many times. The CDR3 nucleotides are TGCGCCAGCAGCCAAATCGGGGGCGGAGGTGGCACTGAAGCTTTCTTT. Translated: CASSQIGGGGGTEAFF. The chain couples TRBV4-1 to TRBJ1-1; D is perhaps TRBD1 (6 bases). Trimming took off 2 bases at V and 4 bases at J, with 17 bases between the two ends. The germline CDR1 and CDR2 sequences are MGHRA and YSYEKL. The CDR3 consists of 16 residues.

This rearrangement joins TRBV6-1 to TRBJ1-2, with D perhaps matching TRBD1 (5 bases). V lost 5 bases and J 8 bases, leaving 18 bases between the germline ends. This CDR3 has 14 amino acids. CDR1 and CDR2 (germline): MNHNS, SASEGT. CDR3 sequence (DNA): TGTGCCAGCAGTACCTCTGAACAGGAGTGGGGCTACACCTTC. As protein: CASSTSEQEWGYTF.

This clonotype was seen ten or more times. The chain carries TRBV10-3 and TRBJ2-7; 11 nucleotides agree with TRBD1. This CDR3 is built from 17 residues. Germline V gives CDR1 ENHRY, CDR2 SYGVKD. V lost 3 bases to trimming and J lost 2 bases; unmatched junction nucleotides: 9. CDR3: CAISDPSPGQGAYEQYF. As DNA, the CDR3 is TGTGCCATCAGTGACCCCAGTCCGGGACAGGGGGCCTACGAGCAGTACTTC.

This clonotype was counted between two and nine times. This rearrangement joins TRBV25-1 to TRBJ2-7; D might be TRBD2 (6 bases). The CDR3 totals 13 residues. CDR1 and CDR2 from the germline V gene are MGHDK and SYGVNS. The V gene lost 6 bases and the J gene lost 5 bases, with 14 bases spanning the gap. DNA for the CDR3: TGTGCCAGCAGGGGGGGTGTGTGGGACGAGCAGTACTTC. Its protein is CASRGGVWDEQYF.